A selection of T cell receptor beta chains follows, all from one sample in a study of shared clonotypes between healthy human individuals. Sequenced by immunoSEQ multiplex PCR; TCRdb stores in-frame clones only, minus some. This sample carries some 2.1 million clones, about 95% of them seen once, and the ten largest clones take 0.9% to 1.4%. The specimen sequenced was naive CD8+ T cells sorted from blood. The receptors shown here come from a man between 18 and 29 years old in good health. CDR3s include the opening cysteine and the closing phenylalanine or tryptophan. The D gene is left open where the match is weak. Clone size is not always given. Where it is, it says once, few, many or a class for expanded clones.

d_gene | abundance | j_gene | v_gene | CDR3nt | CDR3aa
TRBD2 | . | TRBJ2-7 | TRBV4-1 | TGCGCCAGCAGCCAAGATGGAATAGCGGGTCGGTACTTC | CASSQDGIAGRYF
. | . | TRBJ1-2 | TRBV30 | TGTGCCTGGAGTGGAACCAGGGAGCCGATTGGCTACACCTTC | CAWSGTREPIGYTF
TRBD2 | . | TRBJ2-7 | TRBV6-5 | TGTGCCAGCAGTTACGCGGGAGGTGGGGTCGAGCAGTACTTC | CASSYAGGGVEQYF
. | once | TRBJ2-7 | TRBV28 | TGTGCCAGCAGTTTAGTAGACGGTACCTACGAGCAGTACTTC | CASSLVDGTYEQYF
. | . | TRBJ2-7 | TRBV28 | TGTGCCAGCAGTTTCGAGCTCGGGCAGAGCTCCTACGAGCAGTACTTC | CASSFELGQSSYEQYF
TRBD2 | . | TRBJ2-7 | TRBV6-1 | TGTGCCAGCAGCCTAGCGGGAGCCTACGAGCAGTACTTC | CASSLAGAYEQYF
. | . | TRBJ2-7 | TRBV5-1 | TGCGCCAGCAGCTTGGCCGCGGGTATGACCTACGAGCAGTACTTC | CASSLAAGMTYEQYF
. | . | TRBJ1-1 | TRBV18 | TGTGCCAGCTCCCCAGCTACCTCGAACACTGAAGCTTTCTTT | CASSPATSNTEAFF
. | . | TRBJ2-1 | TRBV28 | TGTGCCAGCAGTTCTACCTTGGTGGATGAGCAGTTCTTC | CASSSTLVDEQFF
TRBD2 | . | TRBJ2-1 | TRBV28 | TGTGCCAGCAGTTTGTTTAGCGGGAGCTCCTACAATGAGCAGTTCTTC | CASSLFSGSSYNEQFF
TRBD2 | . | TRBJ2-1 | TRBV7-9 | TGTGCCAGCAGCTTAGATCTTCCTAGCGGTTACAATGAGCAGTTCTTC | CASSLDLPSGYNEQFF
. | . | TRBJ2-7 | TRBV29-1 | TGCAGCGTTGAATTCGTGTGGCAGGGGAGCTACGAGCAGTACTTC | CSVEFVWQGSYEQYF
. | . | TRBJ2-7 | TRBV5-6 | TGTGCCAGCACCGCAGGCTACGAGCAGTACTTC | CASTAGYEQYF
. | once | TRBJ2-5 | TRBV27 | TGTGCCAGCAGTGGCGGGACAGACGGGGAGACCCAGTACTTC | CASSGGTDGETQYF
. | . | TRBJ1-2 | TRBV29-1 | TGCAGCGTTGGGCCTCTTCCGGGATCCCAAGGGGGCTACACCTTC | CSVGPLPGSQGGYTF
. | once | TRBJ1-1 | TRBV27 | TGTGCCAGCAGTTCCCTCCGACTGAACACTGAAGCTTTCTTT | CASSSLRLNTEAFF
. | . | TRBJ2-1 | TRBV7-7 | TGTGCTAGCAGCGTGGGGCCGCAGGTCACGGATGAGCAGTTCTTC | CASSVGPQVTDEQFF
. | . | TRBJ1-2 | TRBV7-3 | TGTGCCAGCAGCCTAAATGGGGGAAGCTATGGCTACACCTTC | CASSLNGGSYGYTF
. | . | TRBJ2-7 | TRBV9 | TGTGCCAGCAGCGTAGGTGAAGGGGCCCTCGAGCAGTACTTC | CASSVGEGALEQYF
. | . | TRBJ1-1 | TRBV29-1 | TGCAGCGTTGTTATCAACACTGAAGCTTTCTTT | CSVVINTEAFF
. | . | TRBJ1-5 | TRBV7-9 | TGTGCCAGCAGCTTAGGTGCACCTACCCCGAATCAGCCCCAGCATTTT | CASSLGAPTPNQPQHF
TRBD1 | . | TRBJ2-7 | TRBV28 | TGTGCCAGCAGTTGGACAGGGGATTCCTACGAGCAGTACTTC | CASSWTGDSYEQYF
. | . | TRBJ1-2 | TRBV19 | TGTGCCAGTAGTCTAGGGACCGACTATGGCTACACCTTC | CASSLGTDYGYTF
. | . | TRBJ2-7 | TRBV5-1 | TGCGCCAGCAGCGATCCCGGAGTCTACGAGCAGTACTTC | CASSDPGVYEQYF
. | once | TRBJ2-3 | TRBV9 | TGTGCCAGCAGCGTTGGAGGCACAGATACGCAGTATTTT | CASSVGGTDTQYF
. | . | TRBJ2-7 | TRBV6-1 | TGTGCCAGCAGTGTAGGTACCGAGCAGTACTTC | CASSVGTEQYF
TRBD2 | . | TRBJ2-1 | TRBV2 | TGTGCCAGCAGTGAATCTCCCGGGACTACCTACAATGAGCAGTTCTTC | CASSESPGTTYNEQFF
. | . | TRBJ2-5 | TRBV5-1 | TGCGCCAGCAGCTTAAGGGGGGACCCGTACCAAGAGACCCAGTACTTC | CASSLRGDPYQETQYF
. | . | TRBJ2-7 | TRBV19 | TGTGCCACCTCCGCCGGGATCAGCTACGAGCAGTACTTC | CATSAGISYEQYF
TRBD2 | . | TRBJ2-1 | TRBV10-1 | TGCGCCAGCAGTGAGTCGCCTAGCGGGAGTCGCTACAATGAGCAGTTCTTC | CASSESPSGSRYNEQFF
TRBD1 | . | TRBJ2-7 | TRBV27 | TGTGCCAGCAGTCCCGGGACAGGGGTCTACGAGCAGTACTTC | CASSPGTGVYEQYF
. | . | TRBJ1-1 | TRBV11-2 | TGTGCCAGCAGCTTAGCGGGGGGCTCATACACTGAAGCTTTCTTT | CASSLAGGSYTEAFF
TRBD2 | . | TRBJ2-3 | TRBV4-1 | TGCGCCAGCAGCCCCCGGACTAGCGGAGGACGGGTAGATACGCAGTATTTT | CASSPRTSGGRVDTQYF
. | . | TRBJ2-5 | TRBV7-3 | TGTGCCAGCAGCAACCTTGTATCTCGCTGGTACCAAGAGACCCAGTACTTC | CASSNLVSRWYQETQYF
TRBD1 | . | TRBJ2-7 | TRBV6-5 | TGTGCCAGCAGTTACTCACAGGGGGAATTTTTCTACGAGCAGTACTTC | CASSYSQGEFFYEQYF
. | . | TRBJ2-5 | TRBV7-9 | TGTGCCAGCAGCCTCCCTCCCGGATACCAAGAGACCCAGTACTTC | CASSLPPGYQETQYF
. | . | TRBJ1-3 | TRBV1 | TGCACCAGCAGCCAAGGACAGGGGGCTAAAGGAAACACCATATATTTT | CTSSQGQGAKGNTIYF
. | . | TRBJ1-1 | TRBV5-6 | TGTGCCAGCAGCTTGGCGGAGGAGGGGAGTCTTTTTTCTGAAGCTTTCTTT | CASSLAEEGSLFSEAFF
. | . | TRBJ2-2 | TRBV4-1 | TGCGCCAGCACATCAGTTCAGAACACCGGGGAGCTGTTTTTT | CASTSVQNTGELFF
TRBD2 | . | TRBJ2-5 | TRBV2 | TGTGCCAGCAGGATCCCAGGGAGGAGCGGGGGGGCGGAAGAGACCCAGTACTTC | CASRIPGRSGGAEETQYF
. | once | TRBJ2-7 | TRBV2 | TGTGCCAGCAGTGCTGGGGTCGGGTACGAGCAGTACTTC | CASSAGVGYEQYF
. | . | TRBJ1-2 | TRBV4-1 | TGCGCCAGCAGCCAAATCGGGCAGGAACTGTATGGCTACACCTTC | CASSQIGQELYGYTF
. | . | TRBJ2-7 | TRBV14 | TGTGCCAGCAGCCAAGACAAGGGGCCCCTCTACGAGCAGTACTTC | CASSQDKGPLYEQYF
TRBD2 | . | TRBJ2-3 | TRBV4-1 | TGCGCCAGCAGCCAAAGGCCGGGGGGTACAGATACGCAGTATTTT | CASSQRPGGTDTQYF
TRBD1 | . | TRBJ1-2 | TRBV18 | TGTGCCAGCTCACAACCGGGACAGGGAGAAAGCTATGGCTACACCTTC | CASSQPGQGESYGYTF
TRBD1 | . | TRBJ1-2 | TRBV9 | TGTGCCAGCAGCCTCGGACAGGGTGCTGGCTACACCTTC | CASSLGQGAGYTF
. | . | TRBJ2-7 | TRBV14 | TGTGCCAGCAGAAAAGGAACTGCCTACGAGCAGTACTTC | CASRKGTAYEQYF
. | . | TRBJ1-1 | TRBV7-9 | TGTGCCAGCAGCTTAAGATTAGTAGGCACTGAAGCTTTCTTT | CASSLRLVGTEAFF
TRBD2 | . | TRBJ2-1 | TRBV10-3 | TGTGCCATCACTCGGCTAGCGGGATCTCTAGGGCATGAGCAGTTCTTC | CAITRLAGSLGHEQFF
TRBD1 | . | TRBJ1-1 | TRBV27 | TGTGCCAGCAGTTCGACAGGGCCTGCGAACACTGAAGCTTTCTTT | CASSSTGPANTEAFF
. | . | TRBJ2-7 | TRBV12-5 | TGTGCTAGTGGTTTGCCCTCACAGCCTTTGACAGCTGAGGGGTACTACGAGCAGTACTTC | CASGLPSQPLTAEGYYEQYF
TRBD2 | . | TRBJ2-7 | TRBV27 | TGTGCCAGCAGTTCACCCGGGACTAGCCCCTACGAGCAGTACTTC | CASSSPGTSPYEQYF
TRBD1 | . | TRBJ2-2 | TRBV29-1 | TGCAGCGTTGAGGGGACAGGGGTCACCGGGGAGCTGTTTTTT | CSVEGTGVTGELFF